This passage covers 26 T cell receptor beta chains from one sample sequenced in a study of blood T cell repertoires in COVID-19. Clones were sequenced by immunoSEQ multiplex PCR, and TCRdb holds only the in-frame ones, with some missing. Of around 170,000 clones listed, roughly four fifths are singletons. Sequencing was done on a sample of peripheral blood. The receptors were sampled from a woman aged 40 to 50 with acute or convalescent COVID-19.

The chain couples TRBV11-3 to TRBJ2-5, with 9 bases identical to TRBD2. The V segment lost 2 bases and the J segment 4 bases; nucleotides outside the gene matches: 5. The CDR3 covers 15 residues. Per the germline V gene, CDR1 is SGHNT and CDR2 is YENEEA. CDR3 residues: CASSLRGGAGETQYF. Here the CDR3 DNA reads TGTGCCAGCAGCTTACGCGGGGGGGCGGGAGAGACCCAGTACTTC.

The rearrangement joins TRBV28 to TRBJ1-1; D might be TRBD1 (6 bases). Germline assignment: CDR1 MDHEN and CDR2 SYDVKM. The CDR3 is 18 residues long. With 1 base removed from V and 3 bases from J, the gap between germline ends came to 21 bases. DNA of the CDR3: TGTGCCAGCAGTTTATCGGTAATAGGGGGGGCTACGTACACTGAAGCTTTCTTT. Translated, it gives CASSLSVIGGATYTEAFF.

The rearrangement uses TRBV6-1 and TRBJ1-1; no clear D. The CDR3 covers 15 residues. The ends were cut back, 2 bases at V and 0 bases at J, with 10 bases in the middle. Germline V lookup: CDR1 MNHNS, CDR2 SASEGT. CDR3 in DNA: TGTGCCAGCAGTGAAATGCCCCAGATGAACACTGAAGCTTTCTTT. Translated: CASSEMPQMNTEAFF.

The V and J genes are TRBV3-1 (or the pseudogene TRBV3-2) and TRBJ2-5, with 9 positions matching TRBD2. Trimming cost V 6 bases and J 3 bases; bases outside gene matches: 2. The germline V gene has CDR1 LGHDT and CDR2 YNNKEL (reference sequence). The length of the CDR3 is 13 residues. In DNA, the CDR3 is TGTGCCAGCAGTCCTAGCGGGGAAGAGACCCAGTACTTC. It is translated as CASSPSGEETQYF.

The J gene is TRBJ1-1, the V gene TRBV5-1; D not resolved. The CDR3 totals 15 residues. V was cut by 1 base and J by 1 base, with 11 bases left in between. Germline loops: CDR1 SGHRS, CDR2 YFSETQ. Here the CDR3 reads CASSLYGRENTEAFF. For the CDR3, the DNA is TGCGCCAGCAGCTTGTACGGTCGGGAGAACACTGAAGCTTTCTTT.

CDR3 residues: CSVRGLATGMNTGELFF. CDR3 nucleotides: TGCAGCGTTAGGGGACTAGCTACTGGAATGAACACCGGGGAGCTGTTTTTT. The genes are TRBV29-1 and TRBJ2-2; 9 positions match TRBD2. Unmatched junction bases numbered 11, after V lost 5 bases and J lost 1 base. Germline V gives CDR1 SQVTM, CDR2 ANQGSEA. The CDR3 sequence is 17 residues long.

This sequence joins TRBV28 and TRBJ1-5, with D possibly TRBD1 on 6 matching bases. Trimming removed 6 bases from V and 6 bases from J, with 18 bases in between. The CDR3 consists of 15 residues. Germline V CDR1 and CDR2: MDHEN, SYDVKM. CDR3 sequence (DNA): TGTGCCAGCAGCGCCACGGGGGGCTCGATTCAGCCCCAGCATTTT. It is translated as CASSATGGSIQPQHF.

The chain couples TRBV27 to TRBJ2-7; tentative D call: TRBD2 (7 bases). V lost 0 bases and J 0 bases, leaving 12 bases between the germline ends. The germline V gene encodes CDR1 MNHEY and CDR2 SMNVEV (reference sequence). The CDR3 is 16 amino acids. The CDR3 sequence: CASSLSGGDNSYEQYF. CDR3 nucleotide sequence: TGTGCCAGCAGTTTATCGGGGGGGGACAACTCCTACGAGCAGTACTTC.

The chain joins TRBV28 to TRBJ1-4, with 8 bases aligning to TRBD1. CDR3 size: 15 residues. Germline CDR1 and CDR2: MDHEN and SYDVKM. With 6 bases clipped from V and 7 bases from J, the junction kept 10 bases outside the gene matches. The CDR3: CASRNPGGGTEKLFF. The CDR3 DNA reads TGTGCCAGCAGGAATCCAGGGGGCGGAACTGAAAAACTGTTTTTT.

The chain employs TRBV6-6 and TRBJ1-1; the D gene is possibly TRBD1 (5 bases). The CDR3 is 13 amino acids. V was pared by 2 bases and J by 7 bases, with 11 bases between. CDR1 and CDR2 (germline): MNHNY, SVGAGI (reference sequence). CDR3 residues: CASSYIQGFEAFF. CDR3 DNA sequence: TGTGCCAGCAGTTACATTCAGGGCTTTGAAGCTTTCTTT.

This clone was recorded many times. This sequence joins TRBV28 and TRBJ1-2; 8 bases line up with TRBD1. CDR3 size: 13 residues. V trimming: 6 bases; J trimming: 8 bases; junction bases outside the gene matches: 8. From germline, CDR1 is MDHEN and CDR2 SYDVKM. Written as DNA, the CDR3 is TGTGCCAGCAGGGACAGGGCAAAGGACGGCTACACCTTC. It translates to CASRDRAKDGYTF.

The chain recombines TRBV12-3 or TRBV12-4 with TRBJ1-2; no firm D call. This CDR3 comprises 13 residues. The germline V and J ends were trimmed by 7 bases and 5 bases, with 14 bases remaining between them. DNA of the CDR3: TGTGCCAGCACCCGGGAACTCAGTTATGGCTACACCTTC. Translated: CASTRELSYGYTF.

This clone has only a few counts. This rearrangement joins TRBV4-2 to TRBJ1-1, with a possible D match to TRBD1 (5 bases). There are 17 residues in the CDR3. The V end was cut by 1 base, the J end by 2 bases, with 17 bases between. Looked up from germline, CDR1 is LGHNA and CDR2 is YNFKEQ. The chain's CDR3 is CASSQGLREAVNTEAFF. DNA for the CDR3: TGTGCCAGCAGCCAAGGCCTCAGGGAGGCAGTCAACACTGAAGCTTTCTTT.

Only one count was recorded for this clone. The chain carries TRBV5-1 and TRBJ1-4; 8 positions match TRBD1. CDR3 length equals 16 residues. CDR1 and CDR2 from the germline V gene are SGHRS and YFSETQ. Trimming took 5 bases from V and 4 from J; bases not matched to a gene: 10. The CDR3 DNA follows: TGCGCCAGCAGACTGACAGGGGAAATACATAATGAAAAACTGTTTTTT. This encodes CASRLTGEIHNEKLFF.

The chain has TRBV13 and TRBJ1-2, with D uncertain. There are 13 residues in the CDR3. Between the trimmed V and J ends, which lost 4 bases and 7 bases, there was a span of 13 bases. Germline V gene data show CDR1 as PRHDT and CDR2 as FYEKMQ (reference sequence). CDR3 DNA: TGTGCCAGCAGCTACGGGAGGGAAGGTGGCTACACCTTC. Translation: CASSYGREGGYTF.

This clone was counted once. The chain combines TRBV28 with TRBJ1-5; D possibly corresponds to TRBD1 (6 bases). Germline lookup yields CDR1 MDHEN and CDR2 SYDVKM. V gave up 6 bases and J gave up 2 bases, with 23 bases separating them. The CDR3 is made up of 18 amino acids. The CDR3 loop is CASSPLFRGAGGNQPQHF. For the CDR3, the DNA is TGTGCCAGCAGCCCTCTTTTTCGGGGGGCCGGGGGCAATCAGCCCCAGCATTTT.

The J gene is TRBJ2-1, the V gene TRBV19, with 16 nucleotides matching TRBD2. This CDR3 comprises 16 residues. Germline lookup yields CDR1 LNHDA and CDR2 SQIVND (reference sequence). V trimming: 6 bases; J trimming: 8 bases; junction bases outside the gene matches: 7. CDR3 protein: CASRSGLAGGRHEQFF. Here the CDR3 DNA reads TGTGCCAGTAGATCGGGACTAGCGGGGGGGCGGCATGAGCAGTTCTTC.

The chain recombines TRBV21-1 with TRBJ1-5; the table's D call, TRBD1, has no DNA check behind it. TRBV21-1 corresponds to a pseudogene. This CDR3 is 13 amino acids long. The CDR3 sequence is CASSKDRVQPQHF. The CDR3 DNA follows: TGTGCCAGCAGCAAAGACAGGGTTCAGCCCCAGCATTTT.

This CDR3 reads CSVDSGFPKNIQYF. The DNA of the CDR3 is TGCAGCGTGGATTCAGGGTTTCCCAAAAACATTCAGTACTTC. This rearrangement joins TRBV29-1 to TRBJ2-4, with D possibly matching TRBD1 (5 bases). This CDR3 region has 14 residues. CDR1 is SQVTM, CDR2 ANQGSEA, per germline. V lost 6 bases and J 2 bases, leaving 14 bases between the germline ends. Supplemented by reference TRBV29-1 and TRBJ2-4, the full variable domain reads SAVISQKPSRDICQRGTSLTIQCQVDSQVTMMFWYRQQPGQSLTLIATANQGSEATYESGFVIDKFPISRPNLTFSTLTVSNMSPEDSSIYLCSVDSGFPKNIQYFGAGTRLSVL.

J is TRBJ2-7 and V is TRBV5-6, with D maybe TRBD1 (6 bases). The germline V gene has CDR1 SGHDT and CDR2 YYEEEE. Trimming took 3 bases from V and 4 from J, leaving 17 bases between them. The CDR3 covers 15 residues. CDR3 sequence: CASSWDGRGLYEQYF. The CDR3 DNA reads TGTGCCAGCAGCTGGGATGGCAGGGGCCTTTACGAGCAGTACTTC.

This clone was seen once. This rearrangement joins TRBV30 to TRBJ1-5; 12 nucleotides match TRBD1. CDR1 and CDR2 from the germline V gene are GTSNPN and SVGIG (reference sequence). The CDR3 is 15 amino acids. J gave up 6 bases and V 3 bases, and 6 bases lay outside the gene matches. CDR3 nucleotides: TGTGCCTGGAGGGCGGGACAGGGGGCATTTCAGCCCCAGCATTTT. Its protein product is CAWRAGQGAFQPQHF.

This clone appeared a single time. The chain links TRBV3-1 (or the pseudogene TRBV3-2) to TRBJ2-5; no clear D gene. This CDR3 is 14 amino acids long. Germline CDR1 reads LGHDT; CDR2 reads YNNKEL (reference sequence). Trimming cost V 0 bases and J 6 bases, with 11 bases left between them. The CDR3 coding sequence is TGTGCCAGCAGCCAAGACTCGGCGAGGCAGACCCAGTACTTC. Its translation: CASSQDSARQTQYF.

The chain joins TRBV6-5 to TRBJ2-5; 7 positions agree with TRBD1. The CDR3 consists of 14 residues. From germline, CDR1 is MNHEY and CDR2 SVGAGI. V dropped 7 bases and J dropped 5; count of bases not matched to a gene: 10. As DNA, the CDR3 is TGTGCCAGCAACCTTGACAGGGCTCGGGAGACCCAGTACTTC. Its translation: CASNLDRARETQYF.

The chain recombines TRBV18 with TRBJ1-5; D is uncertain. CDR3 length equals 13 residues. Germline V CDR1 and CDR2: KGHSH, LQKENI. In DNA form, the CDR3 reads TGTCCCACTAGCGGGAGGGCAAATCAGCCCCAGCATTTT. This sequence encodes CPTSGRANQPQHF.

V usage is TRBV12-3 or TRBV12-4 and J usage is TRBJ1-1; TRBD1 matches 7 bases. The junction had 11 bases not matched to a gene; V was cut back by 11 bases and J by 5 bases. The CDR3 has 13 amino acids. DNA of the CDR3: TGTGCCGCTGGGGACACGGACAGGACTGAAGCTTTCTTT. Its protein is CAAGDTDRTEAFF.

This sequence joins TRBV19 and TRBJ1-1; 7 bases are a match to TRBD1. Germline CDR1 LNHDA, CDR2 SQIVND (reference sequence). The CDR3 is 15 amino acids. The ends lost 4 bases at V and 2 bases at J; junction bases unmatched: 7. The CDR3 DNA follows: TGTGCCAGTAGTACCGCCCGACAGGGCAACACTGAAGCTTTCTTT. Encoded protein: CASSTARQGNTEAFF.